This T cell receptor beta chain was identified during a study of Ad26.COV2.S vaccination and SARS-CoV-2 variants. On the study more broadly: Once or twice, 56 days apart, Ad26.COV2.S was delivered intramuscularly.

The CDR3 loop spans 15 amino acids. Germline CDR1 ENHRY, CDR2 SYGVKD. V dropped 6 bases and J dropped 3; count of bases not matched to a gene: 6. Sequenced by immunoSEQ multiplex PCR; TCRdb stores in-frame clones only, minus some. The sample lists roughly 350,000 clones, around nine tenths occurring once. Points on this clone: The antigen remains unidentified.

Study-wide points: Recipients given vaccine exceeded placebo recipients in spike-specific TCR breadth.

Treatment: about 20 received Ad26.COV2.S at low or high dose, single or two shots; about five received placebo; per-sample allocation not given. Collection of samples fell on day 63 after the first vaccine or placebo injection. Wuhan-strain SARS-CoV-2 spike was expressed by the Ad26 vector that made up the vaccine. The sample here was peripheral blood, taken in a trial of Ad26.COV2.S vaccine versus placebo. The chain carries TRBV10-3 and TRBJ2-1, with 9 bases lining up with TRBD2. This clonotype originated in a person aged 18-65 years who received the Ad26.COV2.S COVID-19 vaccine or a placebo. The CDR3, as DNA: TGTGCCATCAGGCCTAGCGGGACTGTCTACAATGAGCAGTTCTTC. Its protein product is CAIRPSGTVYNEQFF.